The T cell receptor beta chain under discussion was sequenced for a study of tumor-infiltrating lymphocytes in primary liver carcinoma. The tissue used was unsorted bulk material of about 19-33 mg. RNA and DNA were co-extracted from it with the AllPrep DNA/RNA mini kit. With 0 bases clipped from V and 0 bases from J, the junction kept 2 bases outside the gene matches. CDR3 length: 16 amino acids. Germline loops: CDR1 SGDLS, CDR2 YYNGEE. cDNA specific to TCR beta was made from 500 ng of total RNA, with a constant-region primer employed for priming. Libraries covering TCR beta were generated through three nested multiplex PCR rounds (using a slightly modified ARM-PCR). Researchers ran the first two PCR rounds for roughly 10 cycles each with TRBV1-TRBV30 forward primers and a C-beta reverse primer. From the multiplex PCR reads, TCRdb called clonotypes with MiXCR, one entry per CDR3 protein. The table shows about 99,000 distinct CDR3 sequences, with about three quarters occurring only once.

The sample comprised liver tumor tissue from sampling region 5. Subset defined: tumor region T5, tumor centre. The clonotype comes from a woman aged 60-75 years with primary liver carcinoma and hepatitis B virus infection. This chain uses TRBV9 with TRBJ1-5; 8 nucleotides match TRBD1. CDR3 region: CASSVGTGGSNQPQHF. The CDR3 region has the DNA TGTGCCAGCAGCGTAGGAACAGGGGGTAGCAATCAGCCCCAGCATTTT.